These 13 T cell receptor beta chains were all obtained from the same sample, sequenced in a study of T cells in Graves' hyperthyroidism and ophthalmopathy. Template material for amplifying TCR beta CDR3 regions consisted of RNA transcripts. An initial round of RT-PCR targeting the TCR CDR3 relied on the HTBI primer set. Using its own MiXCR run on the multiplex PCR reads, TCRdb lists one record per CDR3 protein. The sample has over 700,000 distinct CDR3 sequences, over 15% seen once. The sequenced material came from blood. These TCRs come from a woman aged 50 to 60 with Graves' hyperthyroidism that later progressed to Graves' ophthalmopathy.

This clonotype was detected only a few times. V gene TRBV19 combines with J gene TRBJ2-3, with TRBD1 matching 9 bases. Per germline, CDR1 LNHDA and CDR2 SQIVND (reference sequence). CDR3 length: 16 amino acids. With V trimmed by 4 bases and J by 4 bases, 9 bases remained unmatched. The CDR3 nucleotides are TGTGCCAGTAGTACTCTCGACAGGGGGTTGGCAGATACGCAGTATTTT. It specifies CASSTLDRGLADTQYF. The variable domain in full, completed from reference TRBV19 and TRBJ2-3, reads DGGITQSPKYLFRKEGQNVTLSCEQNLNHDAMYWYRQDPGQGLRLIYYSQIVNDFQKGDIAEGYSVSREKKESFPLTVTSAQKNPTAFYLCASSTLDRGLADTQYFGPGTRLTVL.

CDR3 amino acids: CASSKSADYGYTF. CDR3 DNA sequence: TGTGCCAGCTCAAAGTCGGCAGACTATGGCTACACCTTC. This chain uses TRBV18 with TRBJ1-2; no firm D call. V lost 5 bases to trimming and J lost 3 bases, with 10 bases between them. This CDR3 is 13 amino acids long. Germline-derived CDR1 and CDR2 are KGHSH and LQKENI.

The rearrangement uses TRBV6-1 and TRBJ2-1; TRBD2 agrees at 13 bases. The CDR3 spans 15 residues. With V trimmed by 6 bases and J by 9 bases, 8 bases remained unmatched. The germline gives CDR1 MNHNS, CDR2 SASEGT. The CDR3, as DNA: TGTGCCAGCAGGGGTGGGACTAGCGGGGTGGGTGAGCAGTTCTTC. It yields the protein CASRGGTSGVGEQFF.

This clonotype was seen at least ten times. This chain links TRBV3-1 with TRBJ1-2; D may be TRBD1 (6 bases). Trimming removed 4 bases from V and 7 bases from J, with 22 bases in between. Germline V gene lookup returns CDR1 LGHDT and CDR2 YNNKEL (reference sequence). CDR3 length: 16 residues. The CDR3 sequence: CASSPLSGARSFGYTF. CDR3 coding DNA: TGTGCCAGCAGCCCTCTTTCGGGGGCTCGGTCTTTTGGCTACACCTTC.

This clonotype was counted ten times or more. The chain joins TRBV2 to TRBJ2-5; TRBD2 aligns across 13 bases. This CDR3 is 16 amino acids long. From germline, CDR1 is SNHLY and CDR2 FYNNEI. The V gene end was trimmed by 1 base and the J gene end by 5 bases; junction bases not matched to a gene: 4. The CDR3 loop reads CASSEELAGGQETQYF. The CDR3 DNA reads as TGTGCCAGCAGTGAAGAACTAGCGGGGGGGCAGGAGACCCAGTACTTC. Drawing the rest from reference TRBV2 and TRBJ2-5, the complete variable domain is EPEVTQTPSHQVTQMGQEVILRCVPISNHLYFYWYRQILGQKVEFLVSFYNNEISEKSEIFDDQFSVERPDGSNFTLKIRSTKLEDSAMYFCASSEELAGGQETQYFGPGTRLLVL.

Concerning this clonotype itself: It may be a read error: a sequence one base away is much more abundant. J is TRBJ2-5 and V is TRBV11-2; D is undetermined. The CDR3 sequence is 14 residues long. CDR1 and CDR2 from the germline V gene are SGHAT and FQNNGV. In DNA, the CDR3 is TGTGCCGGCAGTTCATTTTATGGCCAAGAGACCCAGTACTTC. Translation gives CAGSSFYGQETQYF.

The V gene is TRBV3-1, the J gene TRBJ1-4, with a possible D match to TRBD1 (5 bases). Germline V gene lookup returns CDR1 LGHDT and CDR2 YNNKEL (reference sequence). The CDR3 is made up of 15 amino acids. V lost 3 bases to trimming and J lost 5 bases, with 13 bases between them. The CDR3 region has the DNA TGTGCCAGCAGCCAGTCCGGGGGAGGAAATGAAAAACTGTTTTTT. Translation: CASSQSGGGNEKLFF.

This chain uses TRBV7-3 with TRBJ1-1; TRBD1 agrees at 8 bases. Germline V gives CDR1 SGHTA, CDR2 FQGTGA. The CDR3 has 14 residues. The ends lost 2 bases at V and 4 bases at J; junction bases unmatched: 3. CDR3 bases: TGTGCCAGCAGCTTAGAGGACAGGGTCACTGAAGCTTTCTTT. Its protein product is CASSLEDRVTEAFF.

The V and J genes are TRBV9 and TRBJ1-1; perhaps TRBD1 as D (5 bases). Trimming took off 3 bases at V and 5 bases at J, with 20 bases between the two ends. The CDR3 has 16 residues. Germline assignment: CDR1 SGDLS and CDR2 YYNGEE. CDR3 amino acids: CASSDLHGGGWTEAFF. As DNA, the CDR3 is TGTGCCAGCAGCGACCTCCATGGGGGGGGATGGACTGAAGCTTTCTTT.

This clonotype was recorded at least ten times. The V call is TRBV2, the J call TRBJ1-6, with D tentatively TRBD1 (5 bases). The V gene lost 6 bases and the J gene lost 9 bases, with 12 bases spanning the gap. CDR3 length: 13 residues. Germline CDR1 SNHLY, CDR2 FYNNEI. The CDR3 is CASSRDLSSPLHF. Here the CDR3 DNA reads TGTGCCAGCAGCCGGGACCTTAGTTCACCCCTCCACTTT.

This clonotype was counted a few times. The chain uses TRBV24-1 and TRBJ2-5, with 8 bases identical to TRBD1. With 4 bases clipped from V and 3 bases from J, the junction kept 6 bases outside the gene matches. The germline V gene has CDR1 KGHDR and CDR2 SFDVKD. The CDR3 consists of 15 residues. CDR3 sequence (DNA): TGTGCCACCAGTGAGAGACAGGGGTGGGAAGAGACCCAGTACTTC. This encodes CATSERQGWEETQYF.

In its sample, this clonotype was seen many times. Written as DNA, the CDR3 is TGCGCCAGCAGCTTGGAAGGGTCGGAGGCGGCCAACACTGAAGCTTTCTTT. Translation gives CASSLEGSEAANTEAFF. This chain uses TRBV5-1 with TRBJ1-1, with D uncertain. The CDR3 runs to 17 residues. Trimming stripped 0 bases from V and 2 bases from J, with 17 bases between. Looked up from germline, CDR1 is SGHRS and CDR2 is YFSETQ.

This clonotype was recorded many times. The chain links TRBV12-3 or TRBV12-4 to TRBJ2-7, with 7 bases identical to TRBD1. V gave up 5 bases and J gave up 2 bases; unmatched junction bases: 12. This CDR3 comprises 16 residues. The chain's CDR3 is CASSAMTGISTYEQYF. In DNA form, the CDR3 reads TGTGCCAGCAGTGCCATGACAGGGATCAGTACCTACGAGCAGTACTTC.